Each of the 15 T cell receptor beta chains below was sequenced from the same sample in a study of cytomegalovirus exposure and HLA in healthy donors. A multiplex PCR was run with 60 Vbeta primers and 13 Jbeta primers. The assay was immunoSEQ multiplex PCR, and TCRdb's table has in-frame clones only and misses some. The sample carries around 110,000 clones, 79% recorded once. Input material: PBMCs. Receptors were obtained from a woman in her late teens or twenties in good health and CMV-seropositive.

The rearrangement uses TRBV7-2 and TRBJ2-5; D perhaps matches TRBD2 (5 bases). The V end was cut by 5 bases, the J end by 0 bases, with 19 bases between. The CDR3 totals 17 residues. CDR1 and CDR2 (germline): SGHTA, FQGNSA. The CDR3, as DNA: TGTGCCAGCAGCGCGGGCACTGGCGGGTATTACCAAGAGACCCAGTACTTC. As protein: CASSAGTGGYYQETQYF. Filled out from reference TRBV7-2 and TRBJ2-5, the complete variable domain reads GAGVSQSPSNKVTEKGKDVELRCDPISGHTALYWYRQSLGQGLEFLIYFQGNSAPDKSGLPSDRFSAERTGGSVSTLTIQRTQQEDSAVYLCASSAGTGGYYQETQYFGPGTRLLVL.

The chain links TRBV4-1 to TRBJ2-7; weak D call: TRBD1 (7 bases). The germline V and J ends were trimmed by 4 bases and 0 bases, with 16 bases remaining between them. The CDR3 loop spans 16 amino acids. CDR1 and CDR2 (germline): MGHRA, YSYEKL. Here the CDR3 reads CASSPQRGDSSYEQYF. CDR3 in DNA: TGCGCCAGCAGCCCACAGCGCGGGGACAGCTCCTACGAGCAGTACTTC.

This clone has only a few counts. The genes are TRBV9 and TRBJ2-1; TRBD2 might be the D (6 bases). Between the trimmed V and J ends, which lost 3 bases and 2 bases, there was a span of 12 bases. This CDR3 comprises 15 residues. Germline V lookup: CDR1 SGDLS, CDR2 YYNGEE. For the CDR3, the DNA is TGTGCCAGCAGCGCCGCCGGGAGCCCCTACAATGAGCAGTTCTTC. Amino acids: CASSAAGSPYNEQFF. Looking up the rest from reference TRBV9 and TRBJ2-1 gives the full variable domain: DSGVTQTPKHLITATGQRVTLRCSPRSGDLSVYWYQQSLDQGLQFLIQYYNGEERAKGNILERFSAQQFPDLHSELNLSSLELGDSALYFCASSAAGSPYNEQFFGPGTRLTVL.

The chain has TRBV9 and TRBJ2-1; 11 bases align to TRBD2. With V trimmed by 3 bases and J by 4 bases, 6 bases remained unmatched. Looked up from germline, CDR1 is SGDLS and CDR2 is YYNGEE. The CDR3 contains 16 residues. This chain's CDR3 is CASSALGLAAYNEQFF. CDR3 coding DNA: TGTGCCAGCAGCGCTCTGGGACTAGCGGCATACAATGAGCAGTTCTTC.

Comments on this clone: Sequence at one end of the junction differs from germline and may be a read error. CDR3 nucleotide sequence: TGTGCTAGCAGCTTAAGTCCCACCAGCGGGAGACCACAGTATTTT. This translates into CASSLSPTSGRPQYF. The chain recombines TRBV7-7 with TRBJ2-3, with 8 bases fitting TRBD2. The V gene's germline CDR1 is SSHAT and CDR2 FNYEAQ (reference sequence). This CDR3 contains 15 residues.

The chain combines TRBV28 with TRBJ1-4; D gene unclear. CDR1 and CDR2 from the germline V gene are MDHEN and SYDVKM. The CDR3 covers 11 residues. Trimming cost V 8 bases and J 5 bases, with 6 bases left between them. CDR3 protein: CASRLNEKLFF. The CDR3 DNA reads as TGTGCCAGCCGACTCAATGAAAAACTGTTTTTT.

V gene TRBV9 combines with J gene TRBJ2-1; 9 nucleotides line up with TRBD2. Per the germline V gene, CDR1 is SGDLS and CDR2 is YYNGEE. The CDR3 is 15 amino acids. The V segment lost 0 bases and the J segment 6 bases; nucleotides outside the gene matches: 4. CDR3 in DNA: TGTGCCAGCAGCGTAGTAGCGGGAGCCCCCAATGAGCAGTTCTTC. Its translation: CASSVVAGAPNEQFF. Full variable domain (outside the CDR3, taken from reference TRBV9 and TRBJ2-1): DSGVTQTPKHLITATGQRVTLRCSPRSGDLSVYWYQQSLDQGLQFLIQYYNGEERAKGNILERFSAQQFPDLHSELNLSSLELGDSALYFCASSVVAGAPNEQFFGPGTRLTVL.

This clone was observed a single time. The chain is built from TRBV25-1 and TRBJ1-2; D ambiguous. CDR1 and CDR2 (germline): MGHDK, SYGVNS. This CDR3 is built from 14 residues. V was clipped by 0 bases and J by 7 bases, with 12 bases between them. CDR3 protein: CASSEYTTTGGYTF. CDR3 DNA sequence: TGTGCCAGCAGTGAATACACCACAACGGGTGGCTACACCTTC.

The V and J genes are TRBV15 and TRBJ1-5; D ambiguous. Trimming took 0 bases from V and 7 from J, leaving 4 bases between them. The CDR3 is made up of 12 amino acids. Per the germline V gene, CDR1 is LNHNV and CDR2 is YYDKDF (reference sequence). CDR3 bases: TGTGCCACCAGCAGAGATCAACAGCCCCAGCATTTT. Translated, it gives CATSRDQQPQHF.

This clone has more than one count but fewer than ten. The CDR3 reads CASSLNRGYGYTF. The CDR3 nucleotides read TGTGCCAGCAGCTTGAACAGAGGGTATGGCTACACCTTC. The chain recombines TRBV5-4 with TRBJ1-2; the D is unclear. Germline V gene lookup returns CDR1 SGHNT and CDR2 YYREEE (reference sequence). Between the trimmed V and J ends, which lost 1 base and 5 bases, there was a span of 9 bases. The CDR3 runs to 13 residues. Together with reference TRBV5-4 and TRBJ1-2, the CDR3 gives the full variable domain: ETGVTQSPTHLIKTRGQQVTLRCSSQSGHNTVSWYQQALGQGPQFIFQYYREEENGRGNFPPRFSGLQFPNYSSELNVNALELDDSALYLCASSLNRGYGYTFGSGTRLTVV.

This clone was found once. The chain combines TRBV7-8 with TRBJ1-2; 8 bases are shared with TRBD1. The V gene end was trimmed by 4 bases and the J gene end by 4 bases; junction bases not matched to a gene: 5. The CDR3 sequence is 14 residues long. The germline V gene has CDR1 SGHVS and CDR2 FQNEAQ. The CDR3: CASSSGQGSYGYTF. The CDR3 region has the DNA TGTGCCAGCAGCTCCGGACAGGGTTCCTATGGCTACACCTTC.

V usage is TRBV30 and J usage is TRBJ1-2; TRBD1 matches at 8 bases. The germline V gene encodes CDR1 GTSNPN and CDR2 SVGIG (reference sequence). The CDR3 length is 15 residues. V trimming: 0 bases; J trimming: 5 bases; junction bases outside the gene matches: 8. The CDR3 is CAWSVRDRHGYGYTF. Written as DNA, the CDR3 is TGTGCCTGGAGTGTACGGGACAGGCATGGGTATGGCTACACCTTC.

The chain is built from TRBV6-6 and TRBJ2-1; 11 bases map to TRBD2. Looked up from germline, CDR1 is MNHNY and CDR2 is SVGAGI (reference sequence). This CDR3 comprises 15 residues. The V and J ends lost 2 bases and 3 bases, in that order; junction bases with no gene match: 0. The CDR3 nucleotides are TGTGCCAGCAGTTACACTAGCGGGAGCTACAATGAGCAGTTCTTC. Its protein is CASSYTSGSYNEQFF.

This CDR3 is CASSSGTGALYEQYF. As DNA, the CDR3 is TGTGCCAGCAGCTCGGGGACAGGGGCACTCTACGAGCAGTACTTC. The chain combines TRBV5-6 with TRBJ2-7, with 10 nucleotides matching TRBD1. With 3 bases clipped from V and 3 bases from J, the junction kept 6 bases outside the gene matches. The CDR3 contains 15 residues. The germline gives CDR1 SGHDT, CDR2 YYEEEE.

The chain has TRBV6-5 and TRBJ1-2; D not certain. This CDR3 contains 15 residues. CDR1 is MNHEY and CDR2 is SVGAGI in the germline V gene. Trimming shortened V by 6 bases and J by 7 bases, and 21 bases separated the two germline ends. The CDR3 sequence is CASSSGFGEGSGYTF. The CDR3 DNA sequence: TGTGCCAGCAGCTCTGGATTTGGAGAGGGTAGTGGCTACACCTTC.